This T cell receptor beta chain is from a study of blood T cell repertoires in COVID-19. Study information: COVID-19 samples, acute and convalescent, were from the United States, Italy and Spain. In each case, the material was cDNA or gDNA derived from T cells, B-cell-depleted T cells, or PBMCs.

Those who participated ranged in age from roughly 18 to 95 years and resided in approximately 23 US areas. Membership in each cohort depended on participant-reported clinical history. This CDR3 region has 14 residues. The germline CDR1 and CDR2 sequences are SEHNR and FQNEAQ (reference sequence). J lost 3 bases, V lost 6 bases, and 8 bases had no gene match. Profiling relied on immunoSEQ multiplex PCR, and the TCRdb table lists in-frame clones only, not all of them. The data show around 200,000 clones, 89% seen once. The sequenced sample was PBMCs or T cells enriched from blood (not recorded which). This TCR came from a woman younger than 35 who had recovered from COVID-19. The chain uses TRBV7-9 and TRBJ2-7, with 7 bases aligning to TRBD2. The CDR3 nucleotides are TGTGCCAGCAGTCTGAGCGGGAACTACTACGAGCAGTACTTC. The encoded protein is CASSLSGNYYEQYF.